This T cell receptor (beta chain) emerged from a study of cytomegalovirus exposure and HLA in healthy donors. Study-wide results and limits: The CMV antigen specificity of three CMV-associated chains was confirmed through in vitro analysis.

A word on this clone: Its antigen is undetermined.

V lost 3 bases, J lost 7 bases, and 11 bases stayed unmatched. The CDR3 loop spans 15 amino acids. Germline-derived CDR1 and CDR2 are SGHAT and FQNNGV. Sequencing used immunoSEQ multiplex PCR; TCRdb keeps in-frame clones, though not all of them. The sample contains some 160,000 clones, 88% of which appear only once. The sequenced sample was PBMCs. V and J are TRBV11-2 and TRBJ1-2; 7 bases fit TRBD1. The receptor's source is a man aged 18 to 29 in good health and CMV-seronegative. The CDR3 is CASSFRDSPLGGYTF. CDR3 DNA: TGTGCCAGCAGCTTCCGGGACAGTCCTCTTGGTGGCTACACCTTC.